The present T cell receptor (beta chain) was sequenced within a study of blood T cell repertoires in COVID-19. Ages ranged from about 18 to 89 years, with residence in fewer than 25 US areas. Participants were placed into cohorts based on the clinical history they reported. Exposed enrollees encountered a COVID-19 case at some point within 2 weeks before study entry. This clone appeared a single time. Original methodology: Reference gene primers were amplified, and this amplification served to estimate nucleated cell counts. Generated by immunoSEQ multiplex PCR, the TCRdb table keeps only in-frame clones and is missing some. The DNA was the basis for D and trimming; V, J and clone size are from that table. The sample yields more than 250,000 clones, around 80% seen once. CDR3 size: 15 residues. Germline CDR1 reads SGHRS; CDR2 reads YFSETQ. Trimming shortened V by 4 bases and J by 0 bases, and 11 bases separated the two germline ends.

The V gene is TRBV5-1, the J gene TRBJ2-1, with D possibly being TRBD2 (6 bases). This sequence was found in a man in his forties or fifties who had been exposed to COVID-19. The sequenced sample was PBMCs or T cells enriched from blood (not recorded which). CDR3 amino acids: CASSDGGSSYNEQFF. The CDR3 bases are TGCGCCAGCAGCGATGGAGGGAGCTCCTACAATGAGCAGTTCTTC.